These 21 T cell receptor beta chains were sequenced from one sample in a study of shared clonotypes between healthy human individuals. TCRdb keeps only in-frame clones here, not all; method: immunoSEQ multiplex PCR. This table has millions of clones, approximately 95% appearing once. The sample comprised naive CD4+ T cells from PBMCs. The subset was: CD45RA+ positively selected. The receptors shown here come from a man aged 18-30 years in good health. Some clones in this sample may be carry-over from other donors' samples.

The chain links TRBV4-1 to TRBJ2-3, with a possible D match to TRBD2 (6 bases). V shed 3 bases and J shed 5 bases, with 18 bases lying between them. Germline assignment: CDR1 MGHRA and CDR2 YSYEKL. The CDR3 sequence is 16 residues long. The CDR3 spells CASSQSPVGGIDTQYF. CDR3 coding DNA: TGCGCCAGCAGCCAGTCCCCAGTAGGCGGGATAGATACGCAGTATTTT.

The chain joins TRBV11-1 to TRBJ2-1; 9 nucleotides match TRBD2. The length of the CDR3 is 18 residues. V shed 5 bases, J shed 0 bases, and the junction held 11 bases outside the gene matches. The V gene's germline CDR1 is SGHAT and CDR2 FQDESV (reference sequence). CDR3 loop: CASSPRRGRDSSYNEQFF. The DNA of the CDR3 is TGTGCCAGCAGCCCACGTCGCGGGAGGGATAGCTCCTACAATGAGCAGTTCTTC.

This rearrangement joins TRBV19 to TRBJ1-5; no firm D call. This CDR3 contains 14 residues. Trimming left V 0 bases short and J 5 bases short, with 8 bases between. CDR1 and CDR2 (germline): LNHDA, SQIVND (reference sequence). The DNA for the CDR3 is TGTGCCAGTAGTATAGATATAAGAGATCAGCCCCAGCATTTT. This sequence encodes CASSIDIRDQPQHF.

V usage is TRBV18 and J usage is TRBJ1-3, with unresolved D. The CDR3 runs 15 residues. CDR1 is KGHSH and CDR2 is LQKENI in the germline V gene. Trimming pared 3 bases from V and 2 bases from J, leaving 11 bases between. CDR3 bases: TGTGCCAGCTCACCTGACCTAATGGCTGGAAACACCATATATTTT. Its translation: CASSPDLMAGNTIYF.

The chain uses TRBV19 and TRBJ2-7; 12 nucleotides line up with TRBD2. This CDR3 contains 17 residues. The germline V gene has CDR1 LNHDA and CDR2 SQIVND (reference sequence). J was trimmed by 3 bases and V by 4 bases; bases with no gene match: 10. CDR3 DNA: TGTGCCAGTAGTACTCGGACTAGCGGGGCTGGGTACTACGAGCAGTACTTC. Amino acid sequence: CASSTRTSGAGYYEQYF.

The CDR3 DNA follows: TGTGCCAGCAAAGGAAGCGCAGATACGCAGTATTTT. This sequence encodes CASKGSADTQYF. This chain connects TRBV28 to TRBJ2-3; unclear D gene. V lost 7 bases, J lost 4 bases, and 9 bases lay in between. This CDR3 is 12 amino acids long. In germline, CDR1 is MDHEN, CDR2 SYDVKM.

A remark on this clone: Within the sample, other DNA sequences also encode this same CDR3. The chain couples TRBV9 to TRBJ1-1; maybe TRBD1 (6 bases). Trimming left V 2 bases short and J 4 bases short, with 9 bases between. The V gene's germline CDR1 is SGDLS and CDR2 YYNGEE. The CDR3 spans 13 residues. This CDR3 is CASSVRGGTEAFF. The CDR3 nucleotides read TGTGCCAGCAGCGTCAGGGGAGGCACTGAAGCTTTCTTT.

The chain joins TRBV5-1 to TRBJ2-2; maybe TRBD2 (5 bases). V lost 1 base to trimming and J lost 7 bases, with 11 bases between them. Per germline, CDR1 SGHRS and CDR2 YFSETQ. CDR3 length: 14 amino acids. The CDR3: CASSLFVEGGELFF. The CDR3 bases are TGCGCCAGCAGCTTGTTTGTAGAGGGCGGGGAGCTGTTTTTT.

This clone was recorded once. The chain combines TRBV5-1 with TRBJ2-7, with 8 bases fitting TRBD1. V lost 2 bases, J lost 6 bases, and 1 base stayed unmatched. The length of the CDR3 is 12 residues. CDR1 and CDR2 (germline): SGHRS, YFSETQ. For the CDR3, the DNA is TGCGCCAGCAGCTTTGACAGGGGCGAGCAGTACTTC. Its translation is CASSFDRGEQYF.

The rearrangement uses TRBV5-4 and TRBJ2-5, with D perhaps assigned TRBD1 or TRBD2 (5 bases each). Trimming removed 2 bases at V and 2 bases at J, with 10 bases between. This CDR3 has 14 amino acids. CDR1 is SGHNT, CDR2 YYREEE, per germline (reference sequence). DNA for the CDR3: TGTGCCAGCAGCTTCGGGGCAGCTCAAGAGACCCAGTACTTC. Protein sequence: CASSFGAAQETQYF. The entire variable domain, with the rest obtained from reference TRBV5-4 and TRBJ2-5, is as follows: ETGVTQSPTHLIKTRGQQVTLRCSSQSGHNTVSWYQQALGQGPQFIFQYYREEENGRGNFPPRFSGLQFPNYSSELNVNALELDDSALYLCASSFGAAQETQYFGPGTRLLVL.

The rearrangement uses TRBV25-1 and TRBJ1-3, with no clear D. The CDR3 spans 14 residues. V shed 1 base and J shed 4 bases, with 8 bases lying between them. CDR1 is MGHDK, CDR2 SYGVNS, per germline. Written as DNA, the CDR3 is TGTGCCAGCAGTGAATCGATCTGGGGAAACACCATATATTTT. Encoded protein: CASSESIWGNTIYF.

This clone was observed a single time. This same CDR3 is encoded by further DNA sequences in the sample. V and J are TRBV7-2 and TRBJ2-1; no clear D. V was cut by 0 bases and J by 0 bases, with 6 bases left in between. CDR3 length: 15 residues. Per germline, CDR1 SGHTA and CDR2 FQGNSA. CDR3 sequence (DNA): TGTGCCAGCAGCTTAGCGGTAAGCTCCTACAATGAGCAGTTCTTC. This translates into CASSLAVSSYNEQFF.

The chain employs TRBV6-1 and TRBJ2-1, with D unresolved. Trimming left V 3 bases short and J 9 bases short, with 15 bases between. Germline CDR1 MNHNS, CDR2 SASEGT. This CDR3 contains 14 residues. The CDR3 is CASSDRKTRTEQFF. DNA for the CDR3: TGTGCCAGCAGTGACAGGAAAACACGGACTGAGCAGTTCTTC.

Remarks on this clone: An end of the junction differs from the germline gene, which may be a read error. At the DNA level, this CDR3 is encoded by other sequences in the same sample as well. The chain has TRBV10-2 and TRBJ1-1; D unresolved. Germline V CDR1 and CDR2: WSHSY, SAAADI. The CDR3 totals 14 residues. The CDR3 is CASRSLTTNTEAFF. CDR3 bases: TGCGCCAGCAGAAGCTTGACCACAAACACCGAAGCTTTCTTT.

The rearrangement links TRBV19 to TRBJ1-4; D possibly corresponds to TRBD1 (5 bases). Germline lookup yields CDR1 LNHDA and CDR2 SQIVND (reference sequence). CDR3 length: 14 amino acids. V lost 10 bases to trimming and J lost 0 bases, with 12 bases between them. CDR3 sequence (DNA): TGTGCCACCCGGGGGGAAGCAACTAATGAAAAACTGTTTTTT. It translates to CATRGEATNEKLFF. Full variable domain (outside the CDR3, taken from reference TRBV19 and TRBJ1-4): DGGITQSPKYLFRKEGQNVTLSCEQNLNHDAMYWYRQDPGQGLRLIYYSQIVNDFQKGDIAEGYSVSREKKESFPLTVTSAQKNPTAFYLCATRGEATNEKLFFGSGTQLSVL.

The rearrangement links TRBV5-4 to TRBJ2-7, with TRBD2 identical over 7 bases. V lost 4 bases to trimming and J lost 1 base; unmatched junction nucleotides: 5. Looked up from germline, CDR1 is SGHNT and CDR2 is YYREEE (reference sequence). The CDR3 totals 14 residues. The chain's CDR3 is CASSPSGVSYEQYF. CDR3 coding DNA: TGTGCCAGCAGCCCGAGCGGGGTATCCTACGAGCAGTACTTC.

About this clone itself: The junction and the germline gene differ at one end; a read error may be behind it. The DNA of the CDR3 is TGTGCCAGCAGCCGCTCAGACACGCCCGATTACTTC. Translation: CASSRSDTPDYF. V and J are TRBV9 and TRBJ1-2; no firm D call. The length of the CDR3 is 12 residues. CDR1 and CDR2 (germline): SGDLS, YYNGEE.

V gene TRBV30 combines with J gene TRBJ2-6; D may be TRBD1 (6 bases). Germline V gene data show CDR1 as GTSNPN and CDR2 as SVGIG (reference sequence). Trimming stripped 1 base from V and 2 bases from J, with 9 bases between. The CDR3 covers 15 residues. The CDR3 region is CAWSGGHPGANVLTF. The CDR3 bases are TGTGCCTGGAGTGGGGGGCACCCTGGGGCCAACGTCCTGACTTTC.

In its sample, this clone was seen a few times. The chain combines TRBV2 with TRBJ1-1; D remains unclear. The germline gives CDR1 SNHLY, CDR2 FYNNEI. V lost 3 bases, J lost 10 bases, and 9 bases lay in between. The CDR3 runs to 11 residues. The chain's CDR3 is CASSDRHGAFF. DNA for the CDR3: TGTGCCAGCAGTGACAGACACGGAGCTTTCTTT.

This clone was observed once. The chain carries TRBV9 and TRBJ1-2; maybe TRBD1 (5 bases). The CDR3 extends over 12 amino acids. Looked up from germline, CDR1 is SGDLS and CDR2 is YYNGEE. V was trimmed by 5 bases and J by 3 bases, leaving 8 bases between them. CDR3 in amino acids: CASRGLDYGYTF. CDR3 nucleotide sequence: TGTGCCAGCAGGGGGCTTGACTATGGCTACACCTTC.

The gene calls are TRBV4-2 and TRBJ1-2, with D tentatively TRBD1 (5 bases). Germline V gene sequence: CDR1 LGHNA, CDR2 YNFKEQ. V shed 1 base and J shed 4 bases, with 13 bases lying between them. The CDR3 covers 15 residues. The CDR3 loop reads CASSQVRGTIYGYTF. CDR3 nucleotide sequence: TGTGCCAGCAGCCAAGTTCGGGGGACCATCTATGGCTACACCTTC.